In its sample, the clone carrying this T cell receptor (beta chain) was seen a few times. Its antigen is not known. With the Oncomine TCR Beta short-read assay, DNA from cultured CD4+ T cells was sequenced. Each CDR3 protein gets one entry after TCRdb re-called the PCR reads with MiXCR. The table includes 15,000 or so distinct CDR3 sequences, around half detected once. The source of the sample is a study of vaccination and CD4 T cells after COVID-19. Turning to the study itself: Overlapping peptides covering the spike proteins of SARS-CoV-2, HCoV-NL63, HCoV-OC43 and HCoV-229E were added to stimulate cells.

As for treatment: roughly ten-day PBMC culture with coronavirus spike peptide pools or control peptides (ViraFEST assay). V lost 3 bases and J lost 8; bases outside the gene matches: 7. The V gene's germline CDR1 is SSHAT and CDR2 FNYEAQ (reference sequence). This CDR3 has 16 residues. Material for sequencing was CD4+ T cells from blood, cultured in vitro. V gene TRBV7-7 combines with J gene TRBJ2-1; 13 bases agree with TRBD2. This clonotype originated in a human donor who had recovered from COVID-19. CDR3 protein: CASSFGLAGVVDEQFF. The CDR3 coding sequence is TGTGCCAGCAGCTTCGGACTAGCGGGAGTTGTAGATGAGCAGTTCTTC.